This T cell receptor beta chain was captured in a study of blood T cell repertoires in COVID-19. In germline, CDR1 is SGHNT, CDR2 YENEEA. Trimming removed 2 bases from V and 7 bases from J, with 6 bases in between. The CDR3 covers 13 residues. The assay was immunoSEQ multiplex PCR, and TCRdb's table has in-frame clones only and misses some. This table holds tens of thousands of clones, about 72% found once. The receptor's source is a man at least 80 years old with acute or convalescent COVID-19. Sequencing was performed on peripheral blood. The chain uses TRBV11-3 and TRBJ1-6; no firm D call. CDR3 DNA: TGTGCCAGCAGCTTACCCTTCAATTCACCCCTCCACTTT. It specifies CASSLPFNSPLHF.